A selection of T cell receptor beta chains follows, all from one sample in a study of blood T cell repertoires in COVID-19. Profiling relied on immunoSEQ multiplex PCR, and the TCRdb table lists in-frame clones only, not all of them. The sample lists hundreds of thousands of clones, 89% seen once, with roughly 5% in the top ten. Sequences were obtained from PBMCs or T cells enriched from blood (not recorded which). The receptors were sampled from a man aged 55-75 years who had recovered from COVID-19. The CDR3 runs from the conserved cysteine through the conserved F or W. D genes are given only for firm matches. Some rows have no size entry. The others give once, few or many, or a class for an expanded clone.

V gene: TRBV6-5
D gene: .
clone size: .
CDR3 length: 13
J gene: TRBJ1-2
CDR3 DNA: TGTGCCAGCAGCGATACAGGGCACTATGGCTACACCTTC
CDR3 protein: CASSDTGHYGYTF

V gene: TRBV3-1/TRBV3-2
D gene: .
clone size: .
CDR3 length: 11
J gene: TRBJ2-3
CDR3 DNA: TGTGCCAGCAGCCAATACGGTACGCAGTATTTT
CDR3 protein: CASSQYGTQYF

V gene: TRBV7-9
D gene: .
clone size: few
CDR3 length: 15
J gene: TRBJ2-2
CDR3 DNA: TGTGCCAGCAGCTCGGACCAAAGGTCAGGGGGGGAGCTGTTTTTT
CDR3 protein: CASSSDQRSGGELFF

V gene: TRBV6-5
D gene: TRBD1
clone size: .
CDR3 length: 15
J gene: TRBJ2-7
CDR3 DNA: TGTGCCAGCAGTTACTTCGGGGACAGGGACTACGAGCAGTACTTC
CDR3 protein: CASSYFGDRDYEQYF

V gene: TRBV9
D gene: TRBD2
clone size: .
CDR3 length: 15
J gene: TRBJ2-7
CDR3 DNA: TGTGCCAGCAGCGTAGGTCCGGGAGGATCCTACGAGCAGTACTTC
CDR3 protein: CASSVGPGGSYEQYF

V gene: TRBV19
D gene: .
clone size: .
CDR3 length: 12
J gene: TRBJ1-1
CDR3 DNA: TGTGCCAGTAGTCCCGGGGTCCCTGAAGCTTTCTTT
CDR3 protein: CASSPGVPEAFF

V gene: TRBV6-1
D gene: TRBD2
clone size: .
CDR3 length: 16
J gene: TRBJ2-7
CDR3 DNA: TGTGCCAGCAGTGAAGGATCGTGGCTAGCGGGAAACGAGCAGTACTTC
CDR3 protein: CASSEGSWLAGNEQYF

V gene: TRBV2
D gene: TRBD2
clone size: .
CDR3 length: 15
J gene: TRBJ2-1
CDR3 DNA: TGTGCCAGCAGTGAAACCGGCGGGAGTTTTAGTGAGCAGTTCTTC
CDR3 protein: CASSETGGSFSEQFF

V gene: TRBV7-6
D gene: TRBD1
clone size: .
CDR3 length: 16
J gene: TRBJ2-1
CDR3 DNA: TGTGCCAGCAGCTATGAGCCGGGACAGTCCTACAATGAGCAGTTCTTC
CDR3 protein: CASSYEPGQSYNEQFF

V gene: TRBV11-1
D gene: .
clone size: .
CDR3 length: 16
J gene: TRBJ1-1
CDR3 DNA: TGTGCCAGCAGCTTTATTGGGGGGTCCATGAACACTGAAGCTTTCTTT
CDR3 protein: CASSFIGGSMNTEAFF

V gene: TRBV29-1
D gene: .
clone size: .
CDR3 length: 11
J gene: TRBJ1-3
CDR3 DNA: TGCAGCGTTGAGTATGGCCACACCATATATTTT
CDR3 protein: CSVEYGHTIYF

V gene: TRBV2
D gene: .
clone size: .
CDR3 length: 12
J gene: TRBJ1-2
CDR3 DNA: TGTGCCAGCAGTGTTATGAACTATGGCTACACCTTC
CDR3 protein: CASSVMNYGYTF

V gene: TRBV9
D gene: .
clone size: .
CDR3 length: 15
J gene: TRBJ2-1
CDR3 DNA: TGTGCCAGCAGCGCCTCTCCGGGACTTTACAATGAGCAGTTCTTC
CDR3 protein: CASSASPGLYNEQFF

V gene: TRBV28
D gene: TRBD2
clone size: once
CDR3 length: 15
J gene: TRBJ2-1
CDR3 DNA: TGTGCCAGCAGTGAGCTAGCGGGAGGACGGAATGAGCAGTTCTTC
CDR3 protein: CASSELAGGRNEQFF

V gene: TRBV30
D gene: .
clone size: .
CDR3 length: 18
J gene: TRBJ2-2
CDR3 DNA: TGTGCCTGGAGTCCCCGGGGAAGAAATCGGGTTGTCACCGGGGAGCTGTTTTTT
CDR3 protein: CAWSPRGRNRVVTGELFF

V gene: TRBV6-5
D gene: TRBD1
clone size: .
CDR3 length: 14
J gene: TRBJ1-2
CDR3 DNA: TGTGCCAGCAGTAGGACAGGCCGCGAGGTTGGCTACACCTTC
CDR3 protein: CASSRTGREVGYTF

V gene: TRBV7-9
D gene: .
clone size: .
CDR3 length: 12
J gene: TRBJ1-4
CDR3 DNA: TGTGCCAGCAGTCCAGGGAATGAAAAACTGTTTTTT
CDR3 protein: CASSPGNEKLFF

V gene: TRBV18
D gene: TRBD2
clone size: .
CDR3 length: 20
J gene: TRBJ2-7
CDR3 DNA: TGTGCCAGCTCACAAAGCTATGGGACTAGCGGGTTCCCGAGCTCCTACGAGCAGTACTTC
CDR3 protein: CASSQSYGTSGFPSSYEQYF

V gene: TRBV25-1
D gene: .
clone size: .
CDR3 length: 16
J gene: TRBJ1-4
CDR3 DNA: TGTGCCAGCAGTGAATTTAGAGGAGGAACTAATGAAAAACTGTTTTTT
CDR3 protein: CASSEFRGGTNEKLFF

V gene: TRBV3-1/TRBV3-2
D gene: .
clone size: .
CDR3 length: 16
J gene: TRBJ2-3
CDR3 DNA: TGTGCCAGCAGCCCGACCTCGTGGAAGGCGGCAGATACGCAGTATTTT
CDR3 protein: CASSPTSWKAADTQYF

V gene: TRBV5-1
D gene: TRBD1
clone size: .
CDR3 length: 16
J gene: TRBJ2-2
CDR3 DNA: TGCGCCAGCAGCTGGGGACAGGCTATCAGCACCGGGGAGCTGTTTTTT
CDR3 protein: CASSWGQAISTGELFF

V gene: TRBV28
D gene: .
clone size: .
CDR3 length: 15
J gene: TRBJ2-7
CDR3 DNA: TGTGCCAGCAGACGACGCCGGGACACAACCTACGAGCAGTACTTC
CDR3 protein: CASRRRRDTTYEQYF

V gene: TRBV27
D gene: .
clone size: .
CDR3 length: 17
J gene: TRBJ2-3
CDR3 DNA: TGTGCCAGCAGTCCCAACCCCGACCCGCGGAGCACAGATACGCAGTATTTT
CDR3 protein: CASSPNPDPRSTDTQYF

V gene: TRBV6-4
D gene: .
clone size: few
CDR3 length: 13
J gene: TRBJ2-5
CDR3 DNA: TGTGCCAGCAGTCCCTCCCCAGAAGAGACCCAGTACTTC
CDR3 protein: CASSPSPEETQYF

V gene: TRBV18
D gene: .
clone size: once
CDR3 length: 14
J gene: TRBJ2-7
CDR3 DNA: TGTGCCAGCTCACCATTGGCGGACTCCTACGAGCAGTACTTC
CDR3 protein: CASSPLADSYEQYF

V gene: TRBV4-1
D gene: .
clone size: .
CDR3 length: 15
J gene: TRBJ1-1
CDR3 DNA: TGCGCCAGCAGCCTAAACTCCCGAGAGAACACTGAAGCTTTCTTT
CDR3 protein: CASSLNSRENTEAFF

V gene: TRBV28
D gene: .
clone size: .
CDR3 length: 13
J gene: TRBJ2-1
CDR3 DNA: TGTGCCAGCAGTCCAGGGGTTCCGAATGAGCAGTTCTTC
CDR3 protein: CASSPGVPNEQFF

V gene: TRBV5-6
D gene: .
clone size: .
CDR3 length: 14
J gene: TRBJ2-1
CDR3 DNA: TGTGCCAGCAGCTCCTTGGGACTCGGGAATGAGCAGTTCTTC
CDR3 protein: CASSSLGLGNEQFF

V gene: TRBV19
D gene: .
clone size: .
CDR3 length: 16
J gene: TRBJ1-5
CDR3 DNA: TGTGCCAGTAGTAGGTGGACAGACAATAGCAATCAGCCCCAGCATTTT
CDR3 protein: CASSRWTDNSNQPQHF

V gene: TRBV5-8
D gene: TRBD1
clone size: .
CDR3 length: 15
J gene: TRBJ1-1
CDR3 DNA: TGTGCCAGCAGCTTGGGGACAGGCGGGGGGACTGAAGCTTTCTTT
CDR3 protein: CASSLGTGGGTEAFF

V gene: TRBV10-3
D gene: .
clone size: .
CDR3 length: 13
J gene: TRBJ1-4
CDR3 DNA: TGTGCCATCTGGGGGGGAACTAATGAAAAACTGTTTTTT
CDR3 protein: CAIWGGTNEKLFF

V gene: TRBV27
D gene: TRBD1
clone size: few
CDR3 length: 14
J gene: TRBJ1-3
CDR3 DNA: TGTGCCAGCAGCCCTGACAGGGTTGGAAACACCATATATTTT
CDR3 protein: CASSPDRVGNTIYF

V gene: TRBV19
D gene: .
clone size: .
CDR3 length: 14
J gene: TRBJ2-1
CDR3 DNA: TGTGCCAGTAAGCCCCAGGCACTCAGGAATGAGCAGTTCTTC
CDR3 protein: CASKPQALRNEQFF

V gene: TRBV12-3/TRBV12-4
D gene: .
clone size: few
CDR3 length: 13
J gene: TRBJ2-2
CDR3 DNA: TGTGCCAGCAGATACAGGGCTCTCGGGGAGCTGTTTTTT
CDR3 protein: CASRYRALGELFF

V gene: TRBV29-1
D gene: .
clone size: .
CDR3 length: 13
J gene: TRBJ2-2
CDR3 DNA: TGCAGCGTGGCGGGCTCCAACACCGGGGAGCTGTTTTTT
CDR3 protein: CSVAGSNTGELFF